A selection of T cell receptor beta chains follows, all from one sample in a study of Ad26.COV2.S vaccination and SARS-CoV-2 variants. The assay was immunoSEQ multiplex PCR, and TCRdb's table has in-frame clones only and misses some. This sample has 350,000 to 500,000 clones; less than 95% occur once, and the top ten carry under 4.5%. The sample here was peripheral blood, taken in a trial of Ad26.COV2.S vaccine versus placebo. The receptors originated from a person between 18 and 65 years old who received the Ad26.COV2.S COVID-19 vaccine or a placebo. CDR3s include the opening cysteine and the closing phenylalanine or tryptophan. A D gene is named only where the DNA matches it firmly. A clone size is listed for some rows: how often the clone was seen (once, few, many), or a class if it is expanded.

D gene: NA; clone size: NA; J gene: TRBJ2-3; V gene: TRBV7-8; CDR3 DNA: TGTGCCAGCAGCCTTGGTCGCGGAGGACTCAGCACAGATACGCAGTATTTT; CDR3 protein: CASSLGRGGLSTDTQYF
D gene: NA; clone size: few; J gene: TRBJ2-2; V gene: TRBV28; CDR3 DNA: TGTGCCAGCAGGGATAGCGGAAAGGGGAACACCGGGGAGCTGTTTTTT; CDR3 protein: CASRDSGKGNTGELFF
D gene: NA; clone size: once; J gene: TRBJ1-4; V gene: TRBV6-5; CDR3 DNA: TGTGCCAGCAGTTATTCCTTAACTAATGAAAAACTGTTTTTT; CDR3 protein: CASSYSLTNEKLFF
D gene: NA; clone size: NA; J gene: TRBJ1-1; V gene: TRBV2; CDR3 DNA: TGTGCCAGCAGTCTCGAAAGGGATACTGAAGCTTTCTTT; CDR3 protein: CASSLERDTEAFF
D gene: NA; clone size: NA; J gene: TRBJ2-7; V gene: TRBV12-1; CDR3 DNA: TGTGCCAGCAGCTTTGTTTTTTCGGCTAGGGTTACCTACGAGCAGTACTTC; CDR3 protein: CASSFVFSARVTYEQYF
D gene: TRBD2; clone size: NA; J gene: TRBJ2-3; V gene: TRBV9; CDR3 DNA: TGTGCCAGCAGCGACGCTAGCGGACCAAAGCCCCGCACTACGCAGTATTTT; CDR3 protein: CASSDASGPKPRTTQYF
D gene: NA; clone size: NA; J gene: TRBJ2-7; V gene: TRBV28; CDR3 DNA: TGTGCCAGCAGTTTACCCGGACAGCCTTACTCCTACGAGCAGTACTTC; CDR3 protein: CASSLPGQPYSYEQYF
D gene: TRBD2; clone size: NA; J gene: TRBJ2-3; V gene: TRBV7-3; CDR3 DNA: TGTGCCAGCAGTGACAATCCGGGACTAGCGGGAGGGGGAGACACAGATACGCAGTATTTT; CDR3 protein: CASSDNPGLAGGGDTDTQYF
D gene: NA; clone size: NA; J gene: TRBJ2-6; V gene: TRBV27; CDR3 DNA: TGTGCCAGCAGTCCCAGCCCTGGGGCCAACGTCCTGACTTTC; CDR3 protein: CASSPSPGANVLTF
D gene: NA; clone size: NA; J gene: TRBJ1-1; V gene: TRBV28; CDR3 DNA: TGTGCCAGCAGGTTAGGGATGAACACTGAAGCTTTCTTT; CDR3 protein: CASRLGMNTEAFF
D gene: TRBD1; clone size: NA; J gene: TRBJ2-7; V gene: TRBV18; CDR3 DNA: TGTGCCAGCTCCTCCACAGGGGACGACGAGCAGTACTTC; CDR3 protein: CASSSTGDDEQYF
D gene: TRBD1; clone size: NA; J gene: TRBJ2-5; V gene: TRBV7-2; CDR3 DNA: TGTGCCAGCAGCTTAGGGACAGGACAGGGGGAGACCCAGTACTTC; CDR3 protein: CASSLGTGQGETQYF
D gene: TRBD2; clone size: NA; J gene: TRBJ2-7; V gene: TRBV29-1; CDR3 DNA: TGCAGCGTTCAGGAGCGGTCTAGCGGGAGGTTATACGAGCAGTACTTC; CDR3 protein: CSVQERSSGRLYEQYF
D gene: TRBD1; clone size: NA; J gene: TRBJ2-3; V gene: TRBV5-4; CDR3 DNA: TGTGCCAGCAGTGGACAGGGGGGTATCACAGATACGCAGTATTTT; CDR3 protein: CASSGQGGITDTQYF
D gene: NA; clone size: NA; J gene: TRBJ1-5; V gene: TRBV12-3/TRBV12-4; CDR3 DNA: TGTGCCAGCAGTTTTGACCTCAATCAGCCCCAGCATTTT; CDR3 protein: CASSFDLNQPQHF
D gene: NA; clone size: NA; J gene: TRBJ1-5; V gene: TRBV24-1; CDR3 DNA: TGTGCCACCAGCTATAGCAATCAGCCCCAGCATTTT; CDR3 protein: CATSYSNQPQHF
D gene: NA; clone size: NA; J gene: TRBJ2-1; V gene: TRBV27; CDR3 DNA: TGTGCCAGCAGCCTGAACAATGAGCAGTTCTTC; CDR3 protein: CASSLNNEQFF
D gene: TRBD1; clone size: NA; J gene: TRBJ2-3; V gene: TRBV4-2; CDR3 DNA: TGTGCCAGCAGCCAAGATACTTACAGGGGTGGAAACACAGATACGCAGTATTTT; CDR3 protein: CASSQDTYRGGNTDTQYF
D gene: NA; clone size: NA; J gene: TRBJ2-7; V gene: TRBV7-8; CDR3 DNA: TGTGCCAGCATGGGCCAGGGAGGCGAGCAGTACTTC; CDR3 protein: CASMGQGGEQYF
D gene: TRBD1; clone size: NA; J gene: TRBJ1-1; V gene: TRBV4-2; CDR3 DNA: TGTGCCAGCAGCCAAAGCTGGGACAGGGGATTACGTTTGAACACTGAAGCTTTCTTT; CDR3 protein: CASSQSWDRGLRLNTEAFF
D gene: NA; clone size: NA; J gene: TRBJ2-3; V gene: TRBV12-3/TRBV12-4; CDR3 DNA: TGTGCCACCCGGGGGCAAGATACGCAGTATTTT; CDR3 protein: CATRGQDTQYF
D gene: TRBD1; clone size: NA; J gene: TRBJ1-5; V gene: TRBV27; CDR3 DNA: TGTGCCAGCAGTTTAGCACAGGGGGTCGGTCAGCCCCAGCATTTT; CDR3 protein: CASSLAQGVGQPQHF
D gene: NA; clone size: NA; J gene: TRBJ2-1; V gene: TRBV10-3; CDR3 DNA: TGTGCCGCAGGGGGGGGAGCATACAATGAGCAGTTCTTC; CDR3 protein: CAAGGGAYNEQFF
D gene: NA; clone size: once; J gene: TRBJ2-3; V gene: TRBV6-5; CDR3 DNA: TGTGCCAGCAGTTACGTGGGCGGGAGCACAGATACGCAGTATTTT; CDR3 protein: CASSYVGGSTDTQYF
D gene: TRBD1; clone size: NA; J gene: TRBJ2-4; V gene: TRBV28; CDR3 DNA: TGTGCCAGCAGTCGACAGGGGATAAACATTCAGTACTTC; CDR3 protein: CASSRQGINIQYF
D gene: NA; clone size: NA; J gene: TRBJ2-7; V gene: TRBV9; CDR3 DNA: TGTGCCAGCAGCGTTTTCGCTACAGGGCGCGAGCAGTACTTC; CDR3 protein: CASSVFATGREQYF
D gene: TRBD1; clone size: NA; J gene: TRBJ2-7; V gene: TRBV7-9; CDR3 DNA: TGTGCCAGCAGCTTAGGGACAGGGCCCTACGAGCAGTACTTC; CDR3 protein: CASSLGTGPYEQYF
D gene: TRBD1; clone size: few; J gene: TRBJ1-6; V gene: TRBV7-6; CDR3 DNA: TGTGCCAGCAGCTTGGGGGGACAGGGGCGAAATTCACCCCTCCACTTT; CDR3 protein: CASSLGGQGRNSPLHF
D gene: NA; clone size: NA; J gene: TRBJ2-2; V gene: TRBV6-2/TRBV6-3; CDR3 DNA: TGTGCCAGCAGTGAGGCCGTAGTTATGGCCACCGGGGAGCTGTTTTTT; CDR3 protein: CASSEAVVMATGELFF
D gene: TRBD1; clone size: NA; J gene: TRBJ2-7; V gene: TRBV28; CDR3 DNA: TGTGCCAGCAGTCGGACAGGAACCTCCTACGAGCAGTACTTC; CDR3 protein: CASSRTGTSYEQYF
D gene: NA; clone size: NA; J gene: TRBJ1-1; V gene: TRBV6-1; CDR3 DNA: TGTGCCAGCAGTGAGTCTGGGGGGGGTACTGAAGCTTTCTTT; CDR3 protein: CASSESGGGTEAFF
D gene: TRBD2; clone size: few; J gene: TRBJ2-7; V gene: TRBV10-3; CDR3 DNA: TGTGCCATCGAGACTAGCGGGAGGAACGAGCAGTACTTC; CDR3 protein: CAIETSGRNEQYF
D gene: TRBD2; clone size: NA; J gene: TRBJ2-4; V gene: TRBV29-1; CDR3 DNA: TGCAGCGTTGAGGCGGGAGAGGGTAACATTCAGTACTTC; CDR3 protein: CSVEAGEGNIQYF
D gene: TRBD2; clone size: NA; J gene: TRBJ2-7; V gene: TRBV2; CDR3 DNA: TGTGCCAGCAGCCCGATCGGGACTAGCGGGAGTCGTGAGCAGTACTTC; CDR3 protein: CASSPIGTSGSREQYF
D gene: NA; clone size: NA; J gene: TRBJ2-5; V gene: TRBV12-3/TRBV12-4; CDR3 DNA: TGTGCCAGCGGACACCTCCAAGAGACCCAGTACTTC; CDR3 protein: CASGHLQETQYF
D gene: NA; clone size: NA; J gene: TRBJ1-5; V gene: TRBV28; CDR3 DNA: TGTGCCAGCAGTTTGCATGTGTGGGGGAGCAATCAGCCCCAGCATTTT; CDR3 protein: CASSLHVWGSNQPQHF
D gene: TRBD2; clone size: NA; J gene: TRBJ2-5; V gene: TRBV7-6; CDR3 DNA: TGTGCCAGCAGCTTACCGCGGACTAGCGGGAGCCTATACCAAGAGACCCAGTACTTC; CDR3 protein: CASSLPRTSGSLYQETQYF
D gene: TRBD2; clone size: NA; J gene: TRBJ2-2; V gene: TRBV19; CDR3 DNA: TGTGCCAGTAGTATAGAGTGGGGACTAGCGGGAGACACCGGGGAGCTGTTTTTT; CDR3 protein: CASSIEWGLAGDTGELFF
D gene: NA; clone size: NA; J gene: TRBJ2-2; V gene: TRBV6-5; CDR3 DNA: TGTGCCAGCAGTTACTCGGGCAGGACTACACCCGGGGAGCTGTTTTTT; CDR3 protein: CASSYSGRTTPGELFF
D gene: NA; clone size: NA; J gene: TRBJ2-1; V gene: TRBV25-1; CDR3 DNA: TGTGCCAGCAGTGCAGGGAGCTCCTACAATGAGCAGTTCTTC; CDR3 protein: CASSAGSSYNEQFF
D gene: NA; clone size: NA; J gene: TRBJ2-3; V gene: TRBV5-6; CDR3 DNA: TGTGCCAGCAGCTTGGACATCACAGATACGCAGTATTTT; CDR3 protein: CASSLDITDTQYF
D gene: TRBD2; clone size: NA; J gene: TRBJ2-1; V gene: TRBV20-1; CDR3 DNA: TGCAGTGCTAGTCTACTAGCGGGAGGTTCCTACAATGAGCAGTTCTTC; CDR3 protein: CSASLLAGGSYNEQFF
D gene: NA; clone size: NA; J gene: TRBJ2-7; V gene: TRBV6-5; CDR3 DNA: TGTGCCAGCAGTACCACCAGATTAGCGGCCTACGAGCAGTACTTC; CDR3 protein: CASSTTRLAAYEQYF
D gene: TRBD2; clone size: NA; J gene: TRBJ2-7; V gene: TRBV5-1; CDR3 DNA: TGCGCCAGCACCCCCCTGGCGGGAGGGTTTGAGCAGTACTTC; CDR3 protein: CASTPLAGGFEQYF
D gene: NA; clone size: few; J gene: TRBJ2-7; V gene: TRBV11-2; CDR3 DNA: TGTGCCAGCAGCTTAGGGACCCACGGGGGTCGTAACTCCTACGAGCAGTACTTC; CDR3 protein: CASSLGTHGGRNSYEQYF
D gene: NA; clone size: NA; J gene: TRBJ1-3; V gene: TRBV9; CDR3 DNA: TGTGCCAGCAGCGAGGGCGGCGGTACTGGAAACACCATATATTTT; CDR3 protein: CASSEGGGTGNTIYF
D gene: NA; clone size: NA; J gene: TRBJ2-2; V gene: TRBV4-3; CDR3 DNA: TGCGCCAGCAGCCAAGGCGGGGACGCCGGGGAGCTGTTTTTT; CDR3 protein: CASSQGGDAGELFF
D gene: NA; clone size: once; J gene: TRBJ1-6; V gene: TRBV30; CDR3 DNA: TGTGCTTGGAGGGGTATTAATTCACCCCTCCACTTT; CDR3 protein: CAWRGINSPLHF
D gene: NA; clone size: NA; J gene: TRBJ2-2; V gene: TRBV30; CDR3 DNA: TGTGCCTGGAGCCCAGCCTGGGCGCGGACCGGGGAGCTGTTTTTT; CDR3 protein: CAWSPAWARTGELFF
D gene: NA; clone size: NA; J gene: TRBJ2-7; V gene: TRBV5-8; CDR3 DNA: TGTGCCAGCAGCTTGGGCCAGGGGCGGGACGAGCAGTACTTC; CDR3 protein: CASSLGQGRDEQYF
D gene: TRBD1; clone size: NA; J gene: TRBJ2-4; V gene: TRBV18; CDR3 DNA: TGTGCCAGCTCACCTGACAGGGACCAGTACTTC; CDR3 protein: CASSPDRDQYF
D gene: NA; clone size: once; J gene: TRBJ2-5; V gene: TRBV2; CDR3 DNA: TGTGCCAGCAATTTAGACCAGCAAGAGACCCAGTACTTC; CDR3 protein: CASNLDQQETQYF
D gene: TRBD2; clone size: NA; J gene: TRBJ2-3; V gene: TRBV28; CDR3 DNA: TGTGCCAGCAGTTTAAGCCCCCCTCGGGCGGGAGGGCCAAGTACGCAGTATTTT; CDR3 protein: CASSLSPPRAGGPSTQYF
D gene: NA; clone size: NA; J gene: TRBJ1-2; V gene: TRBV9; CDR3 DNA: TGTGCCAGCAGCGCGCACATAAGGGGTACCTATGGCTACACCTTC; CDR3 protein: CASSAHIRGTYGYTF
D gene: NA; clone size: NA; J gene: TRBJ2-3; V gene: TRBV9; CDR3 DNA: TGTGCCAGCAGCGTAGACGGGGCCGGAACAGATACGCAGTATTTT; CDR3 protein: CASSVDGAGTDTQYF